This entry lists 24 T cell receptor beta chains sequenced from one sample in a study of CD8 T cells in Susac syndrome. After extraction with the RNeasy kit, about 0.45 to 1 ug of the RNA was reverse transcribed using random hexamers. TCRdb passed the immunoSEQ multiplex PCR reads through MiXCR, listing each CDR3 protein once. The data contain about 130,000 distinct CDR3 sequences, around 94% of them singletons. The sample taken for sequencing was CD8+ T cells from PBMCs. These receptors came from a human donor with Susac syndrome.

The genes are TRBV30 and TRBJ1-1; D not resolved. The CDR3 length is 13 residues. V was shortened by 0 bases and J by 4 bases, with 9 bases between the two germline ends. Germline V gene lookup returns CDR1 GTSNPN and CDR2 SVGIG (reference sequence). CDR3 amino acids: CAWSVRGLTEAFF. CDR3 nucleotides: TGTGCCTGGAGTGTACGGGGTCTCACTGAAGCTTTCTTT.

The genes are TRBV19 and TRBJ2-7, with 7 bases aligning to TRBD1. V lost 10 bases and J lost 0; bases outside the gene matches: 6. Germline values: CDR1 LNHDA, CDR2 SQIVND (reference sequence). CDR3 size: 13 residues. The CDR3 nucleotides are TGTGCCACTAGGGACAGTGGCTCCTACGAGCAGTACTTC. This translates into CATRDSGSYEQYF. Together with reference TRBV19 and TRBJ2-7, the CDR3 gives the full variable domain: DGGITQSPKYLFRKEGQNVTLSCEQNLNHDAMYWYRQDPGQGLRLIYYSQIVNDFQKGDIAEGYSVSREKKESFPLTVTSAQKNPTAFYLCATRDSGSYEQYFGPGTRLTVT.

This chain connects TRBV27 to TRBJ2-3, with 7 bases identical to TRBD1. The germline gives CDR1 MNHEY, CDR2 SMNVEV (reference sequence). J was trimmed by 5 bases and V by 10 bases; bases with no gene match: 15. This CDR3 comprises 15 residues. The CDR3 here is CATASISQGEDTQYF. DNA of the CDR3: TGTGCCACGGCTTCCATCAGTCAGGGGGAAGATACGCAGTATTTT.

The rearrangement uses TRBV18 and TRBJ2-1; no firm D call. The CDR3 totals 14 residues. Germline V gene lookup returns CDR1 KGHSH and CDR2 LQKENI. Trimming took off 3 bases at V and 5 bases at J, with 11 bases between the two ends. The CDR3, as DNA: TGTGCCAGCTCACCGGGCGACAATAACAATGAGCAGTTCTTC. Its protein product is CASSPGDNNNEQFF. The full variable domain, in which reference TRBV18 and TRBJ2-1 provide the parts outside the CDR3, is NAGVMQNPRHLVRRRGQEARLRCSPMKGHSHVYWYRQLPEEGLKFMVYLQKENIIDESGMPKERFSAEFPKEGPSILRIQQVVRGDSAAYFCASSPGDNNNEQFFGPGTRLTVL.

The chain uses TRBV12-3 or TRBV12-4 and TRBJ1-1; a weak D match, TRBD1 (5 bases). The CDR3 is 14 amino acids. The V end was cut by 4 bases, the J end by 1 base, with 10 bases between. The CDR3 is CASSSSGANTEAFF. CDR3 in DNA: TGTGCCAGCAGTTCCTCCGGGGCGAACACTGAAGCTTTCTTT.

This clonotype has a single count. The chain employs TRBV12-3 or TRBV12-4 and TRBJ1-2; D ambiguous. V dropped 4 bases and J dropped 2 bases, with 2 bases sitting between them. CDR3 length: 11 residues. In DNA, the CDR3 is TGTGCCAGCAGTTCCAACTATGGCTACACCTTC. Translation: CASSSNYGYTF.

The V and J genes are TRBV23-1 and TRBJ2-1, with 7 bases aligning to TRBD1. TRBV23-1 is filed as an ORF, its function uncertain. The CDR3 extends over 16 amino acids. Germline trimming cut 2 bases from V and 6 bases from J; bases unmatched to any gene: 10. The CDR3 nucleotides read TGCGCCAGCAGTCAAACGGACAGGCCCCTAAGCAATGAGCAGTTCTTC. This sequence encodes CASSQTDRPLSNEQFF.

This sequence joins TRBV4-1 and TRBJ1-4; maybe TRBD1 (6 bases). V dropped 3 bases and J dropped 1 base, with 9 bases sitting between them. The CDR3 is 15 amino acids. From germline, CDR1 is MGHRA and CDR2 YSYEKL. The CDR3 region has the DNA TGCGCCAGCAGCCATGACAGGAGAACTAATGAAAAACTGTTTTTT. Translating gives CASSHDRRTNEKLFF.

V and J are TRBV20-1 and TRBJ2-4; D may match TRBD1 or TRBD2 (5 bases each). The CDR3 spans 15 residues. V lost 0 bases to trimming and J lost 3 bases, with 12 bases between them. Per germline, CDR1 DFQATT and CDR2 SNEGSKA (reference sequence). This CDR3 reads CSARDLGDGKNIQYF. The CDR3 bases are TGCAGTGCTAGAGATTTGGGGGATGGCAAAAACATTCAGTACTTC.

The gene calls are TRBV29-1 and TRBJ2-7; D may match TRBD1 or TRBD2 (5 bases each). CDR1 and CDR2 (germline): SQVTM, ANQGSEA. Trimming left V 3 bases short and J 3 bases short, with 15 bases between. This CDR3 comprises 14 residues. The CDR3: CSVDFRDGDYEQYF. The CDR3 nucleotides read TGCAGCGTTGATTTTCGGGACGGAGACTACGAGCAGTACTTC.

The chain links TRBV6-5 to TRBJ1-2; D may be TRBD1 (5 bases). The germline V gene has CDR1 MNHEY and CDR2 SVGAGI. V was pared by 0 bases and J by 6 bases, with 8 bases between. The CDR3 sequence is 13 residues long. For the CDR3, the DNA is TGTGCCAGCAGTTACTCGTCGGGGGATGGCTACACCTTC. Translating gives CASSYSSGDGYTF.

V is TRBV21-1 and J is TRBJ2-4; the table's D gene call, TRBD1, was not cross checked with the DNA. TRBV21-1 is described as a pseudogene. This CDR3 region has 18 residues. This CDR3 reads CASLPGSLLTLAKNIQYF. The DNA of the CDR3 is TGTGCCAGCCTACCAGGGTCACTATTAACCCTAGCCAAAAACATTCAGTACTTC.

CDR3 nucleotides: TGCGCCAGCAGCCAAGATTTGGAGGGCCCGGGGAATGAGCAGTTCTTC. It encodes CASSQDLEGPGNEQFF. The rearrangement links TRBV4-3 to TRBJ2-1; perhaps TRBD2 as D (6 bases). This CDR3 has 16 residues. Trimming stripped 0 bases from V and 7 bases from J, with 16 bases between. Germline-derived CDR1 and CDR2 are LGHNA and YSLEER.

V and J are TRBV6-2 or TRBV6-3 and TRBJ1-1; no clear D. This CDR3 spans 15 amino acids. Between the trimmed V and J ends, which lost 4 bases and 7 bases, there was a span of 19 bases. Germline CDR1 is MNHEY and CDR2 is SVGEGT. The CDR3 DNA follows: TGTGCCAGCAGTTCGCCTACACTGGGGAATGGTGAAGCTTTCTTT. Translating it yields CASSSPTLGNGEAFF.

This chain joins TRBV9 and TRBJ2-6; D is uncertain. Trimming removed 1 base from V and 0 bases from J, with 11 bases in between. CDR1 is SGDLS and CDR2 is YYNGEE in the germline V gene. This CDR3 is 17 amino acids long. The CDR3 DNA is TGTGCCAGCAGCGTATTTGACGGAAGCTCTGGGGCCAACGTCCTGACTTTC. Its protein is CASSVFDGSSGANVLTF. Drawing the rest from reference TRBV9 and TRBJ2-6, the complete variable domain is DSGVTQTPKHLITATGQRVTLRCSPRSGDLSVYWYQQSLDQGLQFLIQYYNGEERAKGNILERFSAQQFPDLHSELNLSSLELGDSALYFCASSVFDGSSGANVLTFGAGSRLTVL.

This chain uses TRBV30 with TRBJ2-6; D possibly corresponds to TRBD2 (5 bases). Germline V gives CDR1 GTSNPN, CDR2 SVGIG (reference sequence). This CDR3 has 16 amino acids. Trimming shortened V by 4 bases and J by 0 bases, and 13 bases separated the two germline ends. CDR3 bases: TGTGCCTGGACTCCTACGGGGTACTCTGGGGCCAACGTCCTGACTTTC. Residues: CAWTPTGYSGANVLTF.

This chain joins TRBV7-8 and TRBJ2-2; D is unclear. V lost 1 base and J lost 1, with 13 bases in between. Germline CDR1 and CDR2: SGHVS and FQNEAQ. The CDR3 totals 17 residues. CDR3 amino acids: CASSLVYVGRNTGELFF. As DNA, the CDR3 is TGTGCCAGCAGCTTAGTCTACGTGGGAAGGAACACCGGGGAGCTGTTTTTT.

This chain joins TRBV9 and TRBJ1-1; maybe TRBD1 (6 bases). Germline V lookup: CDR1 SGDLS, CDR2 YYNGEE. The CDR3 covers 15 residues. Deletions cut 4 bases from V and 5 bases from J, with 18 bases between. The CDR3 is CASSPHRGGGTEAFF. CDR3 bases: TGTGCCAGCAGCCCCCACCGGGGAGGGGGGACTGAAGCTTTCTTT.

This chain connects TRBV18 to TRBJ1-3; D is unclear. Trimming removed 3 bases at V and 7 bases at J, with 10 bases between. CDR3 length: 13 residues. Germline V gene lookup returns CDR1 KGHSH and CDR2 LQKENI. CDR3 nucleotides: TGTGCCAGCTCACCTCCGGCTCTCAACACCATATATTTT. Translation gives CASSPPALNTIYF.

The chain is built from TRBV7-2 and TRBJ2-5, with TRBD2 matching over 10 bases. From germline, CDR1 is SGHTA and CDR2 FQGNSA. The CDR3 loop spans 16 amino acids. V lost 3 bases, J lost 0 bases, and 4 bases stayed unmatched. CDR3 bases: TGTGCCAGCAGCTTTAGCGGGGGGAGCCACCAAGAGACCCAGTACTTC. Amino acids: CASSFSGGSHQETQYF.

This chain joins TRBV5-1 and TRBJ2-1; tentatively, D is TRBD1 (5 bases). The CDR3 covers 15 residues. Deletions cut 2 bases from V and 8 bases from J, with 17 bases between. Germline V gene lookup returns CDR1 SGHRS and CDR2 YFSETQ. This chain's CDR3 is CASSLLQGIVYEQFF. The CDR3 bases are TGCGCCAGCAGCTTACTTCAGGGTATCGTTTATGAGCAGTTCTTC.

The chain carries TRBV4-3 and TRBJ1-5; D call uncertain. This CDR3 has 14 residues. CDR1 LGHNA and CDR2 YSLEER come from the germline V gene. Trimming pared 0 bases from V and 2 bases from J, leaving 5 bases between. This CDR3 is CASSQDRRNQPQHF. CDR3 in DNA: TGCGCCAGCAGCCAAGATCGACGCAATCAGCCCCAGCATTTT.

This clonotype was seen a single time. V and J are TRBV12-3 or TRBV12-4 and TRBJ1-6, with a weak D call TRBD1 (5 bases). The ends were cut back, 7 bases at V and 5 bases at J, with 24 bases in the middle. This CDR3 has 18 residues. CDR3 loop: CASTRRLSGGGNNSPLHF. Written as DNA, the CDR3 is TGTGCCAGCACCAGACGGCTTTCGGGGGGAGGCAATAATTCACCCCTCCACTTT.

The V call is TRBV12-3 or TRBV12-4, the J call TRBJ1-2; 10 bases are shared with TRBD1. CDR3 length: 16 amino acids. V lost 3 bases, J lost 7 bases, and 11 bases stayed unmatched. The CDR3, as DNA: TGTGCCAGCAGTTTTTGGTTGACAGGGGGCTTGTTTGGCTACACCTTC. The encoded protein is CASSFWLTGGLFGYTF.